These 21 T cell receptor beta chains were all obtained from the same sample, sequenced in a study of CD8+CD57+ T cells in acquired aplastic anemia. Using genomic DNA as the template, TCR beta VDJ and CDR3 profiling was carried out. TCRdb ran MiXCR on the reads and lists one entry per CDR3 protein. Altogether some 160,000 distinct CDR3 sequences are present, more than 40% being singletons, with the ten largest covering around a third. Patients selected for sequencing had displayed CD8+CD57+ cell expansion by flow cytometry. The sample consisted of sorted CD4+, CD8+, or CD8+CD57+ T cells (not recorded which) from PBMCs. The receptors were gathered from a human donor with aplastic anemia.

This chain connects TRBV20-1 to TRBJ2-1, with TRBD2 identical over 11 bases. The CDR3 length is 16 residues. J lost 2 bases, V lost 1 base, and 4 bases had no gene match. CDR1 is DFQATT, CDR2 SNEGSKA, per germline (reference sequence). The chain's CDR3 is CSARGLAGGPYNEQFF. The CDR3 DNA reads TGCAGTGCTAGAGGCCTAGCGGGGGGACCCTACAATGAGCAGTTCTTC.

This clonotype was seen many times. The chain links TRBV7-8 to TRBJ1-2, with 9 bases identical to TRBD1. V dropped 3 bases and J dropped 4; count of bases not matched to a gene: 3. The germline gives CDR1 SGHVS, CDR2 FQNEAQ. This CDR3 spans 14 amino acids. The CDR3 DNA reads as TGTGCCAGCAGCTTGGACAGGGGACTCTATGGCTACACCTTC. Its protein is CASSLDRGLYGYTF. The full variable domain, rest sourced from reference TRBV7-8 and TRBJ1-2, is GAGVSQSPRYKVAKRGQDVALRCDPISGHVSLFWYQQALGQGPEFLTYFQNEAQLDKSGLPSDRFFAERPEGSVSTLKIQRTQQEDSAVYLCASSLDRGLYGYTFGSGTRLTVV.

V gene TRBV5-4 combines with J gene TRBJ2-2, with 10 bases matching TRBD2. This CDR3 region has 17 residues. Germline CDR1 and CDR2: SGHNT and YYREEE (reference sequence). Unmatched junction bases numbered 7, after V lost 1 base and J lost 4 bases. The chain's CDR3 is CASSLLSLAGVTGELFF. CDR3 sequence (DNA): TGTGCCAGCAGCTTGTTGTCTCTAGCGGGAGTCACCGGGGAGCTGTTTTTT.

This clonotype appeared a single time. The chain recombines TRBV6-5 with TRBJ2-3; D is tentatively TRBD1 or TRBD2 (5 bases each). Trimming stripped 5 bases from V and 2 bases from J, with 14 bases between. This CDR3 has 15 residues. Germline values: CDR1 MNHEY, CDR2 SVGAGI. The CDR3 DNA reads TGTGCCAGCAGTCACCGGGACGAACCCACAGATACGCAGTATTTT. It yields the protein CASSHRDEPTDTQYF.

The table lists this clonotype with many counts. The chain joins TRBV7-9 to TRBJ2-7; the match to TRBD1 covers 7 bases. The CDR3 totals 15 residues. The germline CDR1 and CDR2 sequences are SEHNR and FQNEAQ (reference sequence). The ends lost 1 base at V and 5 bases at J; junction bases unmatched: 8. CDR3 region: CASSLGQGPRDEQYF. In nucleotides, the CDR3 is TGTGCCAGCAGCTTAGGACAGGGTCCCAGAGACGAGCAGTACTTC.

This clonotype was seen ten or more times. V and J are TRBV7-8 and TRBJ1-1; D call uncertain. There are 12 residues in the CDR3. V gave up 4 bases and J gave up 6 bases, with 9 bases separating them. Germline CDR1 reads SGHVS; CDR2 reads FQNEAQ. The CDR3 DNA reads TGTGCCAGCAGCTCCGAGCGGGCTGAAGCTTTCTTT. Its translation is CASSSERAEAFF.

The genes are TRBV20-1 and TRBJ2-7; 12 nucleotides align to TRBD2. The ends lost 5 bases at V and 6 bases at J; junction bases unmatched: 8. Germline V lookup: CDR1 DFQATT, CDR2 SNEGSKA (reference sequence). The CDR3 is 14 residues long. The CDR3 reads CSAPLAGGPSEQYF. In DNA, the CDR3 is TGCAGTGCTCCCCTAGCGGGAGGGCCCTCCGAGCAGTACTTC.

This clonotype was seen at least ten times. V gene TRBV2 combines with J gene TRBJ1-1, with D maybe TRBD1 (5 bases). The CDR3 consists of 11 residues. V was shortened by 8 bases and J by 5 bases, with 9 bases between the two germline ends. Germline values: CDR1 SNHLY, CDR2 FYNNEI. In DNA form, the CDR3 reads TGTGCCAGCTTCGAGGGGACTGAAGCTTTCTTT. Protein sequence: CASFEGTEAFF.

This clonotype came up many times. This sequence joins TRBV29-1 and TRBJ2-7; TRBD1 matches at 9 bases. V shed 1 base, J shed 3 bases, and the junction held 4 bases outside the gene matches. Germline CDR1 and CDR2: SQVTM and ANQGSEA. The CDR3 runs 14 residues. This CDR3 reads CSVEGTGELYEQYF. DNA of the CDR3: TGCAGCGTTGAAGGGACAGGGGAACTCTACGAGCAGTACTTC.

With respect to this clonotype: At one end, the junction sequence differs from germline, possibly due to a read error. V is TRBV7-6 and J is TRBJ1-1; 11 nucleotides match TRBD1. The V gene's germline CDR1 is SGHVS and CDR2 FNYEAQ. This CDR3 is 15 amino acids long. The CDR3 nucleotides are TGCGCCAGCAGCCTCCGGGACAGGGGGACGGCTGAAGCTTTCTTT. This codes for CASSLRDRGTAEAFF.

This clonotype turned up a few times. The rearrangement joins TRBV27 to TRBJ1-1; D uncertain. Germline V gene data show CDR1 as MNHEY and CDR2 as SMNVEV (reference sequence). The CDR3 length is 13 residues. V gave up 2 bases and J gave up 6 bases, with 10 bases separating them. The CDR3 sequence is CASSLAGDAEAFF. The CDR3 coding sequence is TGTGCCAGCAGTTTAGCGGGAGACGCTGAAGCTTTCTTT.

The chain recombines TRBV19 with TRBJ1-4; unclear D gene. Per the germline V gene, CDR1 is LNHDA and CDR2 is SQIVND (reference sequence). V gave up 5 bases and J gave up 6 bases, with 13 bases separating them. The CDR3 has 14 amino acids. CDR3 protein: CASSSLGTDEKLFF. The CDR3 DNA reads as TGTGCCAGTAGTTCTTTGGGTACGGATGAAAAACTGTTTTTT.

The gene calls are TRBV7-8 and TRBJ2-7; 9 bases are a match to TRBD2. V gave up 4 bases and J gave up 6 bases; unmatched junction bases: 4. Germline CDR1 SGHVS, CDR2 FQNEAQ. This CDR3 has 13 amino acids. The CDR3 loop is CASSSRGGGEQYF. CDR3 nucleotide sequence: TGTGCCAGCAGCTCGCGGGGGGGCGGCGAGCAGTACTTC.

V is TRBV10-3 and J is TRBJ2-2; 9 bases line up with TRBD2. The CDR3 covers 15 residues. CDR1 is ENHRY, CDR2 SYGVKD, per germline. V dropped 4 bases and J dropped 7; count of bases not matched to a gene: 7. CDR3 loop: CAISAKAGGDGELFF. CDR3 coding DNA: TGTGCCATCAGTGCGAAAGCGGGAGGCGACGGGGAGCTGTTTTTT.

This clonotype was detected ten times or more. The CDR3 DNA reads TGTGCCAGCAGCGTAGAGGCAGGAGCCTACGAGCAGTACTTC. Translating gives CASSVEAGAYEQYF. This chain connects TRBV9 to TRBJ2-7; D is uncertain. V lost 0 bases and J 2 bases, leaving 9 bases between the germline ends. This CDR3 comprises 14 residues. Germline CDR1 reads SGDLS; CDR2 reads YYNGEE.

J is TRBJ2-7 and V is TRBV29-1; 7 bases match TRBD2. This CDR3 contains 15 residues. Per the germline V gene, CDR1 is SQVTM and CDR2 is ANQGSEA. V shed 1 base, J shed 6 bases, and the junction held 12 bases outside the gene matches. CDR3 DNA: TGCAGCGTTGAAGGGACGAGGGCGGGAGAGCCCGAGCAGTACTTC. Amino acids: CSVEGTRAGEPEQYF.

This chain joins TRBV20-1 and TRBJ2-3, with 9 bases that match TRBD2. Unmatched junction bases numbered 6, after V lost 1 base and J lost 4 bases. This CDR3 contains 15 residues. Germline-derived CDR1 and CDR2 are DFQATT and SNEGSKA (reference sequence). CDR3 protein: CSARARRTSADTQYF. The CDR3 coding sequence is TGCAGTGCTAGAGCTAGAAGGACTAGCGCAGATACGCAGTATTTT.

This rearrangement joins TRBV6-1 to TRBJ2-2; 7 positions agree with TRBD1. After removal of 6 bases from V and 6 bases from J, the junction contained 4 bases not matched to a gene. The CDR3 extends over 13 amino acids. Germline V gives CDR1 MNHNS, CDR2 SASEGT. In DNA form, the CDR3 reads TGTGCCAGCAGATGGCAGGGGGCCGGGGAGCTGTTTTTT. This codes for CASRWQGAGELFF.

This clonotype came up once. The chain uses TRBV2 and TRBJ2-3; D remains unclear. This CDR3 has 13 residues. Germline assignment: CDR1 SNHLY and CDR2 FYNNEI. V gave up 6 bases and J gave up 4 bases, with 11 bases separating them. This chain's CDR3 is CASSPDRPDTQYF. In DNA form, the CDR3 reads TGTGCCAGCAGCCCCGACCGGCCAGATACGCAGTATTTT. Drawing the rest from reference TRBV2 and TRBJ2-3, the complete variable domain is EPEVTQTPSHQVTQMGQEVILRCVPISNHLYFYWYRQILGQKVEFLVSFYNNEISEKSEIFDDQFSVERPDGSNFTLKIRSTKLEDSAMYFCASSPDRPDTQYFGPGTRLTVL.

Worth noting for this clonotype: At one boundary the junction diverges from the germline segment, which might be a read error. The chain combines TRBV2 with TRBJ1-2; 9 bases line up with TRBD1. The CDR3 consists of 14 residues. The V gene's germline CDR1 is SNHLY and CDR2 FYNNEI. As DNA, the CDR3 is TGTGCCAGCAGTGAGGGACAGGGTGCCTATGGCCACACCTTC. This encodes CASSEGQGAYGHTF.

Notes on this clonotype: A much larger clone differs by one base, so this may be a read error. This chain joins TRBV5-1 and TRBJ1-1; D is unclear. This CDR3 contains 15 residues. Germline CDR1 reads SGHRS; CDR2 reads YFSETQ. CDR3 sequence reads: CASSLAAGLKTEAFF. The CDR3 coding sequence is TGCGCCAGCAGCTTGGCCGCTGGGTTGAAAACTGAAGCTTTCTTT. The variable domain in full, with the rest retrieved from reference TRBV5-1 and TRBJ1-1, is KAGVTQTPRYLIKTRGQQVTLSCSPISGHRSVSWYQQTPGQGLQFLFEYFSETQRNKGNFPGRFSGRQFSNSRSEMNVSTLELGDSALYLCASSLAAGLKTEAFFGQGTRLTVV.